A selection of T cell receptor beta chains follows, all from one sample in a study of T cell changes during pregnancy in multiple sclerosis. Repertoires were generated with immunoSEQ multiplex PCR, while TCRdb's copy carries only in-frame clones and drops some. This repertoire shows about 61,000 clones, around 90% found once; its top ten account for over 1.5%. The sequencing used peripheral blood, collected in the first trimester of pregnancy. The source of these receptors is a female donor with multiple sclerosis, enrolled in a pregnancy study. Both conserved end residues are part of each CDR3. A D gene is named only where the DNA matches it firmly. Clone size is given for some rows only: seen once, a few or many times, or a class if the clone is expanded.

v_call,d_call,j_call,clone_size,cdr3_nt,cdr3_aa
TRBV15,TRBD1,TRBJ2-7,-,TGTGCCACCAGCAGAGATCAAAGTGGAAGGGGACAGGGGGTCTACGAGCAGTACTTC,CATSRDQSGRGQGVYEQYF
TRBV7-3,TRBD1,TRBJ2-7,-,TGTGCCAGCAGTAGGACAGGGGGATCCTACGAGCAGTACTTC,CASSRTGGSYEQYF
TRBV7-2,TRBD1,TRBJ1-5,-,TGTGCCAGCAGCTTAGGACAGGGGGTTCATCAGCCCCAGCATTTT,CASSLGQGVHQPQHF
TRBV18,-,TRBJ1-1,-,TGTGCCAGCTCACCGTACACACAGCCTTCCATGAACACTGAAGCTTTCTTT,CASSPYTQPSMNTEAFF
TRBV7-2,TRBD1,TRBJ1-3,-,TGTGCCAGCAGCTTAACCCGGGACAGGGGCCCTGGAAACACCATATATTTT,CASSLTRDRGPGNTIYF
TRBV10-1,TRBD2,TRBJ2-5,-,TGCGCCAGCAGTGATACCGGGACTAGCGGGAGGGGGGAGACCCAGTACTTC,CASSDTGTSGRGETQYF
TRBV11-2,-,TRBJ2-5,-,TGTGCCAGCAGCTTAGAGGGGCCCCAGTACTTC,CASSLEGPQYF
TRBV19,-,TRBJ1-2,-,TGTGCCAGTAGGCAACAGGGCAGGGATGGCTACACCTTC,CASRQQGRDGYTF
TRBV18,-,TRBJ1-1,few,TGTGCCAGCTCACCACCGGAGGAAGAAGCTTTCTTT,CASSPPEEEAFF
TRBV19,-,TRBJ2-3,-,TGTGCTTCGAGCAAGATATCTAGCACAGATACGCAGTATTTT,CASSKISSTDTQYF
TRBV10-1,-,TRBJ1-5,-,TGCGCCAGCAGCAGGACAGTTAATCAGCCCCAGCATTTT,CASSRTVNQPQHF
TRBV2,TRBD2,TRBJ2-2,once,TGTGCCCGTAGCGGGGAGAAAAACACCGGGGAGCTGTTTTTT,CARSGEKNTGELFF
TRBV7-9,TRBD2,TRBJ2-3,-,TGTGCCAGCAGCTTTAGCGGGAGGTGGGCGGATACGCAGTATTTT,CASSFSGRWADTQYF
TRBV7-3,TRBD2,TRBJ2-1,-,TGTGCCAGCAGCCTCTTACCTAAGACTAGCGGGTCCTACAATGAGCAGTTCTTC,CASSLLPKTSGSYNEQFF
TRBV6-5,-,TRBJ1-1,once,TGTGCCAGCAGCCTCTGGGAGATAGGGAACACTGAAGCTTTCTTT,CASSLWEIGNTEAFF
TRBV5-1,TRBD2,TRBJ2-3,-,TGCGCCAGCAGCTTGGCAGGGACTACCGTCACAGATACGCAGTATTTT,CASSLAGTTVTDTQYF
TRBV7-2,-,TRBJ2-7,-,TGTGCCAGCAGCTTAGCCAGGACTGCAAACTACGAGCAGTACTTC,CASSLARTANYEQYF
TRBV30,-,TRBJ1-3,-,TGTGCCTGGAGCTTGACTAGGGGTGCGCGCGGAAACACCATATATTTT,CAWSLTRGARGNTIYF
TRBV10-3,TRBD1,TRBJ2-3,-,TGTGCCATCAGTGATGGTAGGACAGGGGTGAGCACAGATACGCAGTATTTT,CAISDGRTGVSTDTQYF
TRBV5-1,TRBD1,TRBJ1-1,-,TGCGCCAGCAGCTTGGGGGACAGGGGAACGAACACTGAAGCTTTCTTT,CASSLGDRGTNTEAFF
TRBV30,-,TRBJ2-7,-,TGTGCCTGGAATCTTGGCACGGGTGCTCTGGAGCAGTACTTC,CAWNLGTGALEQYF
TRBV12-1,-,TRBJ2-7,once,TGTGCCGGACCGGGACTAGAGTCCTACGAGCAGTACTTC,CAGPGLESYEQYF
TRBV30,-,TRBJ1-1,-,TGTGCCTGGAGTGACCGGCTAGGTGAAGCTTTCTTT,CAWSDRLGEAFF
TRBV30,-,TRBJ1-1,-,TGTGCCTGGAGTGGGACAGAGTCTCCTGAAGCTTTCTTT,CAWSGTESPEAFF
TRBV10-1,-,TRBJ2-7,once,TGCGCCAGCAGTGTGGCCTTGTCCCCCTACGAGCAGTACTTC,CASSVALSPYEQYF
TRBV11-3,-,TRBJ2-1,-,TGTGCCAGCAGCTTAGGCGGATCCTACAATGAGCAGTTCTTC,CASSLGGSYNEQFF
TRBV30,TRBD1,TRBJ1-2,once,TGTGCCTGGAGTGTAGACAGGGGGCTCGGCTACACCTTC,CAWSVDRGLGYTF
TRBV6-5,TRBD1,TRBJ1-5,-,TGTGCCAGCAGTAGGGGACAGGATAGCAATCAGCCCCAGCATTTT,CASSRGQDSNQPQHF
TRBV27,-,TRBJ2-3,-,TGTGCCAGCATGTTGGGCCGTCCCACAGATACGCAGTATTTT,CASMLGRPTDTQYF
TRBV7-8,-,TRBJ1-5,-,TGTGCCAGCAGCTTAGATTTACCCGGAGTCGGTCAGCCCCAGCATTTT,CASSLDLPGVGQPQHF
TRBV14,TRBD2,TRBJ2-7,-,TGTGCCAGCAGCCATTTCTCGGGACTAGCGGGAGGAGCCGGGTCCTACGAGCAGTACTTC,CASSHFSGLAGGAGSYEQYF
TRBV5-1,TRBD2,TRBJ2-7,-,TGCGCCAGCAGCTTGGCTAGCGGGAGTGCATACGAGCAGTACTTC,CASSLASGSAYEQYF
TRBV7-9,-,TRBJ2-2,-,TGTGCCAGCAGGACCACGGGTAACACCGGGGAGCTGTTTTTT,CASRTTGNTGELFF
TRBV19,-,TRBJ1-5,-,TGTGCCAGTAAGGTTCAGGATGGCAATCAGCCCCAGCATTTT,CASKVQDGNQPQHF
TRBV19,TRBD1,TRBJ2-7,-,TGTGCCAGTAGTTTGCGGACAGGATCGAACGAGCAGTACTTC,CASSLRTGSNEQYF
TRBV28,-,TRBJ1-4,-,TGTGCCAGCGGGGGGGGGAGAAAGGAAAAACTGTTTTTT,CASGGGRKEKLFF
TRBV28,TRBD2,TRBJ2-1,-,TGTGCCAGCAGTCTTGGGTCCTGGGCGGGAGGTTATGAGCAGTTCTTC,CASSLGSWAGGYEQFF
TRBV18,TRBD1,TRBJ1-2,-,TGTGCCAGCTCACCGGAACAGGGGGGCGGTGGCTACACCTTC,CASSPEQGGGGYTF
TRBV28,TRBD2,TRBJ2-5,-,TGTGCCAGCAGTTGGGGGGGAGAGACCCAGTACTTC,CASSWGGETQYF
TRBV27,TRBD1,TRBJ1-4,-,TGTGCCAGCAGTTTATTAACGGGACAGGGGCCGCAAAAACTGTTTTTT,CASSLLTGQGPQKLFF
TRBV16,TRBD1,TRBJ1-4,-,TGTGCCAGCAGCCAATCAGATCCGGACAGGGGGTTTGAGACTAATGAAAAACTGTTTTTT,CASSQSDPDRGFETNEKLFF
TRBV5-1,-,TRBJ2-2,-,TGCGCCAGCAGCTCGGGAGTAGGGGACACCGGGGAGCTGTTTTTT,CASSSGVGDTGELFF
TRBV29-1,-,TRBJ2-3,-,TGCAGCGTTCGTCCAGGGCGCACAGATACGCAGTATTTT,CSVRPGRTDTQYF
TRBV12-5,-,TRBJ1-1,-,TGTGCTAGTGGTTTGGTACTGGGACATCCGAACACTGAAGCTTTCTTT,CASGLVLGHPNTEAFF
TRBV5-1,TRBD2,TRBJ2-7,-,TGCGCCAGCAGCTTGGGACTAGCGGGGAACTACGAGCAGTACTTC,CASSLGLAGNYEQYF
TRBV7-6,TRBD1,TRBJ2-7,once,TGTGCCAGCAGCTTGGGGGGACAGGGGGCATACGAGCAGTACTTC,CASSLGGQGAYEQYF
TRBV4-3,TRBD1,TRBJ2-1,-,TGCGCCAGCAGCCAAGATTCGCCAGGGGGTTTCGACAATGAGCAGTTCTTC,CASSQDSPGGFDNEQFF
TRBV4-3,-,TRBJ2-5,-,TGCGCCAGCAGCCAGAGCCGGGGGGCCGGGGAGACCCAGTACTTC,CASSQSRGAGETQYF
TRBV30,TRBD2,TRBJ2-5,-,TGTGCCTGGAGTCCCGGACTAGGAGAAGAGACCCAGTACTTC,CAWSPGLGEETQYF
TRBV10-3,-,TRBJ1-3,few,TGTGCCATCAGTGAGTGGAACGACCCCAGGAGAGGGGGAAACACCATATATTTT,CAISEWNDPRRGGNTIYF
TRBV7-2,TRBD2,TRBJ2-7,-,TGTGCCAGCAGCGTCAGGGGAGCGGGAGTCGGTCGGTACGAGCAGTACTTC,CASSVRGAGVGRYEQYF
TRBV28,TRBD2,TRBJ2-7,-,TGTGCCAGCACCTTTTCGGGGGGACGGTGGGAGCAGTACTTC,CASTFSGGRWEQYF